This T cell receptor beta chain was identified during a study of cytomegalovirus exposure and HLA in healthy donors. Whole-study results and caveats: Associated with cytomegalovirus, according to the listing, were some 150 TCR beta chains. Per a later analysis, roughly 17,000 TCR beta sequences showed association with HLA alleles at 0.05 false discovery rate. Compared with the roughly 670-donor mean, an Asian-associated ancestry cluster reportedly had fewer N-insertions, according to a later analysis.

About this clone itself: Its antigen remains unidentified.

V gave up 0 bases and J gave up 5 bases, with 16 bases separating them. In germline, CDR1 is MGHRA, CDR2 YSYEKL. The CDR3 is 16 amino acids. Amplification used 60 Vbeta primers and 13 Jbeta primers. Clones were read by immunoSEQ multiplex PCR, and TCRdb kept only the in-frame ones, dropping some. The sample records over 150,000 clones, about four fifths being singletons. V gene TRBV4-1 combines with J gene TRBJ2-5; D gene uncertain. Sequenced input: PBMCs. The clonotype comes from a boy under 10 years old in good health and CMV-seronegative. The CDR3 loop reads CASSQEFPSRRETQYF. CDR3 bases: TGCGCCAGCAGCCAAGAGTTCCCCTCCCGTCGGGAGACCCAGTACTTC.